This T cell receptor beta chain came from a study of blood T cell repertoires in COVID-19 (dated by TCRdb to about 2020). A note on the overall study: Samples covering the acute and convalescent phases of COVID-19 were provided by collaborators in the United States, Italy and Spain. HLA class I and class II types, where available, came from metadata supplied by the sample provider rather than from assay-based typing. The prospective study material was composed of cDNA or gDNA derived from T cells, B-cell-depleted T cells, or PBMCs. The dataset comprised deeply sampled blood TCRbeta repertoires from subjects exposed to, actively infected with, or recovered from COVID-19. The repertoires were released in a freely available public database meant as a resource for research on the immune response to SARS-CoV-2. Samples came from the ongoing ImmuneRACE study (first 160 participants) plus 1,254 subjects from 6 global collaborators. Nearly every sample came with metadata listing a de-identified subject ID, COVID-19 status, age in years and sex. Study-wide findings and limitations: The amount of clinical and demographic metadata varied by source and participant and was provided uncurated.

The collaborating institutions used their own protocols to collect whole blood in K2EDTA tubes. For TCRbeta analysis, collaborators shipped samples in one of three forms: frozen whole blood, isolated PBMCs, or DNA extracted from either of those sample types. The immunoSEQ Assay, a bias-controlled multiplex PCR, was used to amplify TCRbeta CDR3 regions from genomic DNA. The paper's processing steps were these. Nucleated cell counts per sample were estimated from amplification of reference gene primers within the assay. Sequence reads were collapsed and filtered to measure the absolute abundance of every unique TCRbeta CDR3 rearrangement. For each sample, productive Simpson clonality was calculated as the square root of Simpson's diversity index over productive rearrangements. This is the immuneACCESS table as TCRdb keeps it, with only in-frame sequences that have V and J called. A part of the clones is gone; compared with another copy, unresolved V genes explain less than half, and the rest is unexplained. D and trimming were read from the DNA, whereas the V and J calls and clone size are those reported in that table. Counted in this sample were around 68,000 clones; about 94% of them appeared once. The ten largest clones represent approximately 2.6% of the sample.

Comment on this clone: It lacks a known antigen. Per-base quality was not reported, and no clone a single base away is much larger than it.

Looking up the germline V gene yields CDR1 KGHSH and CDR2 LQKENI. CDR3 length: 14 amino acids, cysteine to phenylalanine. Just CDR3 DNA is preserved here, 42 bases in frame from base 1. V drops 1 base and J drops 5 bases, leaving 10 bases in between. The receptor comes from a man between 65 and 79 years old with active COVID-19. Sequenced input: peripheral blood. Here the chain combines TRBV18 and TRBJ2-3, with TRBD1 tentatively as D gene (5 bases match). CDR3 reads: CASSPQGSEDTQYF. The DNA sequence follows: TGTGCCAGCTCACCACAGGGGTCGGAAGATACGCAGTATTTT.